These 9 T cell receptor beta chains were all obtained from the same sample, sequenced in a study of cytomegalovirus exposure and HLA in healthy donors. This PCR relied on a set of 60 Vbeta primers and 13 Jbeta primers. Assay: immunoSEQ multiplex PCR; the TCRdb copy retains only in-frame clones and omits some. The sample has 150,000 or so clones, around 80% seen once. Sequencing was performed on PBMCs. These receptors were taken from a woman aged 40 to 50 in good health and CMV-seronegative.

The V gene is TRBV14, the J gene TRBJ2-7; 9 nucleotides match TRBD1. Germline CDR1 and CDR2: SGHDN and FVKESK. Trimming cost V 3 bases and J 5 bases; bases outside gene matches: 14. The CDR3 extends over 17 amino acids. Here the CDR3 reads CASSQPPPGTGFHEQYF. CDR3 coding DNA: TGTGCCAGCAGCCAGCCCCCCCCCGGGACAGGGTTCCACGAGCAGTACTTC.

The CDR3 nucleotides are TGTGCCAGCAGTACCTACGACAGGGGGCGTCAGCCCCAGCATTTT. This encodes CASSTYDRGRQPQHF. This chain uses TRBV28 with TRBJ1-5; TRBD1 matches at 10 bases. The CDR3 runs to 15 residues. From germline, CDR1 is MDHEN and CDR2 SYDVKM. V was clipped by 5 bases and J by 6 bases; unmatched bases: 7.

Comments on this clone: Different DNA sequences within this sample yield the same CDR3. The rearrangement links TRBV28 to TRBJ1-5, with 9 nucleotides matching TRBD1. Germline V gives CDR1 MDHEN, CDR2 SYDVKM. The V gene end was trimmed by 7 bases and the J gene end by 1 base; junction bases not matched to a gene: 5. CDR3 length equals 15 residues. CDR3 region: CASTSQGASNQPQHF. In DNA form, the CDR3 reads TGTGCCAGCACCTCACAGGGGGCCAGCAATCAGCCCCAGCATTTT.

The V call is TRBV5-8, the J call TRBJ2-7; D may be TRBD2 (6 bases). This CDR3 comprises 15 residues. CDR1 is SGHTS, CDR2 YDEGEE, per germline. The V end lost 1 base, the J end lost 4 bases, and 15 bases lay between the germline ends. The chain's CDR3 is CASSLRRGMSYEQYF. The CDR3 nucleotides are TGTGCCAGCAGCTTGAGGCGGGGTATGAGTTACGAGCAGTACTTC.

This chain uses TRBV2 with TRBJ2-7; 7 nucleotides match TRBD1. Germline V CDR1 and CDR2: SNHLY, FYNNEI. V dropped 6 bases and J dropped 6; count of bases not matched to a gene: 11. The CDR3 runs to 14 residues. The CDR3 spells CASRNTGDPREQYF. The CDR3, as DNA: TGTGCCAGCAGGAATACAGGGGACCCTCGCGAGCAGTACTTC.

This sequence joins TRBV6-6 and TRBJ1-3; no definite D call. Looked up from germline, CDR1 is MNHNY and CDR2 is SVGAGI (reference sequence). CDR3 length equals 12 residues. V shed 0 bases and J shed 9 bases, with 6 bases lying between them. The CDR3 sequence: CASSYSGSTIYF. In DNA form, the CDR3 reads TGTGCCAGCAGTTACTCGGGGAGCACCATATATTTT.

The chain joins TRBV10-2 to TRBJ2-1; 11 bases fit TRBD2. The CDR3 extends over 19 amino acids. V was pared by 2 bases and J by 0 bases, with 9 bases of the junction left unmatched. In germline, CDR1 is WSHSY, CDR2 SAAADI. The CDR3 coding sequence is TGCGCCAGCAGTGAGACTAGCGGGAGTTGGGAGATCTCCTACAATGAGCAGTTCTTC. Encoded protein: CASSETSGSWEISYNEQFF.

The chain combines TRBV18 with TRBJ2-4; 7 nucleotides align to TRBD2. Germline CDR1 KGHSH, CDR2 LQKENI. The CDR3 covers 14 residues. J lost 3 bases, V lost 2 bases, and 1 base had no gene match. The CDR3 protein is CASSPTSDKNIQYF. The DNA of the CDR3 is TGTGCCAGCTCACCAACTAGCGACAAAAACATTCAGTACTTC. Variable domain in full (rest from reference TRBV18 and TRBJ2-4): NAGVMQNPRHLVRRRGQEARLRCSPMKGHSHVYWYRQLPEEGLKFMVYLQKENIIDESGMPKERFSAEFPKEGPSILRIQQVVRGDSAAYFCASSPTSDKNIQYFGAGTRLSVL.

The V gene is TRBV10-3, the J gene TRBJ2-5; D may be TRBD2 (5 bases). CDR3 length: 14 residues. Germline CDR1 is ENHRY and CDR2 is SYGVKD. V shed 4 bases and J shed 5 bases, with 14 bases lying between them. CDR3 residues: CAISVRGLGETQYF. The DNA for the CDR3 is TGTGCCATCAGTGTACGGGGTCTGGGGGAGACCCAGTACTTC.